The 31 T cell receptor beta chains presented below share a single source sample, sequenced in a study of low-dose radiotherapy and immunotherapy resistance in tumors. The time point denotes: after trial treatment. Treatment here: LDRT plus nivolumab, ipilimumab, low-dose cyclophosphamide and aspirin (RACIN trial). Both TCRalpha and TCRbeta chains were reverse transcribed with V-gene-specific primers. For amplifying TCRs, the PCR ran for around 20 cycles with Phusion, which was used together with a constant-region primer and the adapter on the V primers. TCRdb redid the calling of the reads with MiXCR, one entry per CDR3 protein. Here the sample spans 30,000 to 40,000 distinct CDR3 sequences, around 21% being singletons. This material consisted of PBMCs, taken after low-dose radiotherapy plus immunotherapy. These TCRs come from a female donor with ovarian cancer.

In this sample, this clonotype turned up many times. CDR3 residues: CSAEGGEGFTDTQYF. The CDR3 region has the DNA TGCAGTGCGGAAGGGGGGGAAGGCTTCACAGATACGCAGTATTTT. This chain uses TRBV20-1 with TRBJ2-3, with D tentatively TRBD2 (7 bases). This CDR3 has 15 amino acids. Trimming stripped 6 bases from V and 2 bases from J, with 18 bases between. Germline V lookup: CDR1 DFQATT, CDR2 SNEGSKA (reference sequence).

The CDR3 region is CASSEARGGLEQYF. In DNA form, the CDR3 reads TGTGCCAGCAGTGAGGCGAGGGGGGGACTCGAGCAGTACTTC. V and J are TRBV25-1 and TRBJ2-7, with D possibly TRBD2 on 7 matching bases. This CDR3 has 14 residues. The germline V gene has CDR1 MGHDK and CDR2 SYGVNS. Trimming stripped 3 bases from V and 6 bases from J, with 15 bases between.

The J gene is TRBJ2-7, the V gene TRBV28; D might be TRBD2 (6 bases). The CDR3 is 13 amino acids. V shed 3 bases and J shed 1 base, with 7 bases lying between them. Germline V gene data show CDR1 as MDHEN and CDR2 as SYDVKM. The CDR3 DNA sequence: TGTGCCAGCAGTTTTAGCGGATCCTACGAGCAGTACTTC. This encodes CASSFSGSYEQYF.

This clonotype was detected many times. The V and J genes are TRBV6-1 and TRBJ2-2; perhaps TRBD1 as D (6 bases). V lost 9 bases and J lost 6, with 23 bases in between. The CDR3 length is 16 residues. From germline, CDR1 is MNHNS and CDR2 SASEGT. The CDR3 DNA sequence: TGTGCCAGACTACGACCCGGACAGACTACGGCCGGGGAGCTGTTTTTT. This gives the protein CARLRPGQTTAGELFF.

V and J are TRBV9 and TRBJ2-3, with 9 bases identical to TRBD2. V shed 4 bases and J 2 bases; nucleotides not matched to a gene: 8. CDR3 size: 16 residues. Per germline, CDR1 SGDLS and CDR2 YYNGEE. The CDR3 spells CASSSVGGGATDTQYF. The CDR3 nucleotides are TGTGCCAGCAGCAGCGTAGGCGGGGGGGCCACAGATACGCAGTATTTT.

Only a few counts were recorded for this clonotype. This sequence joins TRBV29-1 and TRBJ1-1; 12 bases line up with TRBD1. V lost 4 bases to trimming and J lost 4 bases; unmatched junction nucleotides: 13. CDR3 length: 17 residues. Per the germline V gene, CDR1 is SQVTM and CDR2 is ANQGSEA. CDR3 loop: CSVGAPGQGASPTEAFF. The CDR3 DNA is TGCAGCGTTGGGGCCCCGGGACAGGGGGCGAGTCCCACTGAAGCTTTCTTT.

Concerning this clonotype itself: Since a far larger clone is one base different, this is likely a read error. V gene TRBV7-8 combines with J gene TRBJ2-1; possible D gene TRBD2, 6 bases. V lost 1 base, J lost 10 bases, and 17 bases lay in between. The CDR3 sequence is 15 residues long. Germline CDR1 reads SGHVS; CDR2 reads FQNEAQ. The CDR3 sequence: CASSLGTITSNEQFF. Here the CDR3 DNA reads TGTGCCAGCAGCTTAGGTACTATCACTAGCAACGAGCAGTTCTTC.

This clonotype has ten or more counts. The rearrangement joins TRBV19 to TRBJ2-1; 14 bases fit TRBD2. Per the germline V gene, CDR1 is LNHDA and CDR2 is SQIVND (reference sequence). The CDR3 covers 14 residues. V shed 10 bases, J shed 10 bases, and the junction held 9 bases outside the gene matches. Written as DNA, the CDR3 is TGTGCCACAACACGGACTAGCGGGGGGTACGAGCAGTTCTTC. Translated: CATTRTSGGYEQFF. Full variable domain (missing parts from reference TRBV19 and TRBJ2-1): DGGITQSPKYLFRKEGQNVTLSCEQNLNHDAMYWYRQDPGQGLRLIYYSQIVNDFQKGDIAEGYSVSREKKESFPLTVTSAQKNPTAFYLCATTRTSGGYEQFFGPGTRLTVL.

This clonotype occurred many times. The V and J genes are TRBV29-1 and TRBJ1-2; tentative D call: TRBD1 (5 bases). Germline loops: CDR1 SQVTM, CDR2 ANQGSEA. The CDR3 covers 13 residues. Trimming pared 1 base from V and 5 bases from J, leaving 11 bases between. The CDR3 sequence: CSVEGGAGYGYTF. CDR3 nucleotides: TGCAGCGTTGAAGGGGGCGCCGGGTATGGCTACACCTTC.

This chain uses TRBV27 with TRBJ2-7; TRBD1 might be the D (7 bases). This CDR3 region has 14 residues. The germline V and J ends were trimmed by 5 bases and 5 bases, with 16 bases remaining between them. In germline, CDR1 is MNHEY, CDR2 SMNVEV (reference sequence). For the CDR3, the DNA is TGTGCCAGCAGTGGAGGGGGCGCAACCCACGAGCAGTACTTC. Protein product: CASSGGGATHEQYF.

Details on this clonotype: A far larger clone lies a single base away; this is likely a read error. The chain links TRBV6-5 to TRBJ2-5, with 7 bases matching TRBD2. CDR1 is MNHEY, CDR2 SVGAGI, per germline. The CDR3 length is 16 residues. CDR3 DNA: TGTGCCAGCAGTTCCCACGGGGGGATGGGCCAAGAGGCCCAGTACTTC. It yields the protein CASSSHGGMGQEAQYF.

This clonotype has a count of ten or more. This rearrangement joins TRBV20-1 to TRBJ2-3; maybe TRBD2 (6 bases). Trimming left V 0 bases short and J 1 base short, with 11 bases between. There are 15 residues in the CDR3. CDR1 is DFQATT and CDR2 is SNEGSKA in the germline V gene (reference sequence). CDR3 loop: CSARDPASGTDTQYF. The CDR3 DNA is TGCAGTGCTAGAGATCCTGCTAGCGGCACAGATACGCAGTATTTT.

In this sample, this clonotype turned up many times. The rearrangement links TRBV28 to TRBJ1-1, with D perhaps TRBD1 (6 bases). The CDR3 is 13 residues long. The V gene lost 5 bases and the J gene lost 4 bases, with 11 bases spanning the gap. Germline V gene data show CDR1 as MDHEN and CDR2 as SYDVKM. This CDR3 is CASSRGGRTEAFF. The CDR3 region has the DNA TGTGCCAGCAGTAGGGGGGGTCGCACTGAAGCTTTCTTT. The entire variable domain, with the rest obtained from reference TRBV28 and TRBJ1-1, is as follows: DVKVTQSSRYLVKRTGEKVFLECVQDMDHENMFWYRQDPGLGLRLIYFSYDVKMKEKGDIPEGYSVSREKKERFSLILESASTNQTSMYLCASSRGGRTEAFFGQGTRLTVV.

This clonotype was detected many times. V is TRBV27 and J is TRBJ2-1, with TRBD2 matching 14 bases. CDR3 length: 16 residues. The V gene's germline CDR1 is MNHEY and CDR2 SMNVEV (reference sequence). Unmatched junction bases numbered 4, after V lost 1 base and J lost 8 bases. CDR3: CASSLLGTSGGDEQFF. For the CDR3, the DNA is TGTGCCAGCAGTTTATTAGGGACTAGCGGGGGCGATGAGCAGTTCTTC.

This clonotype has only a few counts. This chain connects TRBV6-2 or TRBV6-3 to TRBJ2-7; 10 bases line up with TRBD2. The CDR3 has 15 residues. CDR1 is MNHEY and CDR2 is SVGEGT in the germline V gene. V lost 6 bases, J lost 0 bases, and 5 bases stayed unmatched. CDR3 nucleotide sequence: TGTGCCAGCAGCGTAGCGGGGGGCAGCTCCTACGAGCAGTACTTC. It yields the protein CASSVAGGSSYEQYF.

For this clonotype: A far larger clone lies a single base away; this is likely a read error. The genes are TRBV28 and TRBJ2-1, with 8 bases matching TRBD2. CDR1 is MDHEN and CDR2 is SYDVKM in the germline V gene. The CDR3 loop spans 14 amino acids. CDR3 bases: TGTACCAGCAGTTTGGGACTAGGGAACAATGAGCAGTTCTTC. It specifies CTSSLGLGNNEQFF. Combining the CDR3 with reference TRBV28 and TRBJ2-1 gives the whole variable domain DVKVTQSSRYLVKRTGEKVFLECVQDMDHENMFWYRQDPGLGLRLIYFSYDVKMKEKGDIPEGYSVSREKKERFSLILESASTNQTSMYLCTSSLGLGNNEQFFGPGTRLTVL.

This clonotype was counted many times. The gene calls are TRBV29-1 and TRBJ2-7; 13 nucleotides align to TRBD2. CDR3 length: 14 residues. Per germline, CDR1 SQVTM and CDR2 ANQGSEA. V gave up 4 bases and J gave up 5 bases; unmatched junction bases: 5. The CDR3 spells CSVGTSGSLDEQYF. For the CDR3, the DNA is TGCAGCGTTGGGACTAGCGGGAGTCTGGACGAGCAGTACTTC.

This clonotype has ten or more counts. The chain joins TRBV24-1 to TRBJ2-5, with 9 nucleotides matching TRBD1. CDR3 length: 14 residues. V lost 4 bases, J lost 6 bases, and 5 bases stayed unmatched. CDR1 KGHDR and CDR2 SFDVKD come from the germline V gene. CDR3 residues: CATSEPQGAKTQYF. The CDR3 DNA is TGTGCCACCAGTGAACCACAGGGGGCGAAGACCCAGTACTTC.

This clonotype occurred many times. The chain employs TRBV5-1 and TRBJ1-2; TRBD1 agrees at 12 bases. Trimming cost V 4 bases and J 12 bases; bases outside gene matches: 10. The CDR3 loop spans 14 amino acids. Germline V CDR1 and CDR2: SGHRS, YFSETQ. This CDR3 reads CASSTSGTGGADTF. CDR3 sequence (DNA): TGCGCCAGCAGCACCTCCGGGACAGGGGGCGCCGACACCTTC.

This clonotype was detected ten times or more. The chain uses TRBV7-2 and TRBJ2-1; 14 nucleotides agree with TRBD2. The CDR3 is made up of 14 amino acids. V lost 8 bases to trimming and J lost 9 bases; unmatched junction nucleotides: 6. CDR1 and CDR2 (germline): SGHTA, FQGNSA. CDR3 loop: CASWPGLAGVEQFF. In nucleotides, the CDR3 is TGTGCCAGCTGGCCGGGACTAGCGGGAGTTGAGCAGTTCTTC.

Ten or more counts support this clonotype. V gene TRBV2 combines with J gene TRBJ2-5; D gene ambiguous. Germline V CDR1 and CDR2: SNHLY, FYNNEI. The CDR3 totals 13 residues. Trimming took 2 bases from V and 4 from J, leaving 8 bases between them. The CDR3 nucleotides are TGTGCCAGCAGTGAACAGACCGGAGAGACCCAGTACTTC. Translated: CASSEQTGETQYF.

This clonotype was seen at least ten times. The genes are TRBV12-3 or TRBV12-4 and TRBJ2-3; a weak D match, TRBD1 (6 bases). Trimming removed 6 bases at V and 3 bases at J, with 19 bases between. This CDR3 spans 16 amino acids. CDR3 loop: CASSSTDRIGTDTQYF. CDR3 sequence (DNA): TGTGCCAGCAGCTCTACCGACAGGATAGGGACAGATACGCAGTATTTT.

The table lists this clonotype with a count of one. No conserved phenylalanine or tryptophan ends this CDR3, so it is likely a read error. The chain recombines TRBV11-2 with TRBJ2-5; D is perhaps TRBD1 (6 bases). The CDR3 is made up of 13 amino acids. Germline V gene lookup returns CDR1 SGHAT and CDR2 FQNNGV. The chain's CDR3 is CAGSQAGAETQYV. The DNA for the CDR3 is TGTGCCGGCAGCCAGGCAGGGGCAGAGACCCAGTACGTC.

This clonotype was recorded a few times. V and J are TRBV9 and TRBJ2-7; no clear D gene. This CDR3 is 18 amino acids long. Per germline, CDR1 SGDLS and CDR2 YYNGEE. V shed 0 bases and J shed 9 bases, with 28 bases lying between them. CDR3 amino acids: CASSVAEVLGIYTTAQYF. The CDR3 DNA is TGTGCCAGCAGCGTAGCCGAAGTCTTGGGGATTTATACGACGGCGCAGTACTTC. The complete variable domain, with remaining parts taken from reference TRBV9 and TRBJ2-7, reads DSGVTQTPKHLITATGQRVTLRCSPRSGDLSVYWYQQSLDQGLQFLIQYYNGEERAKGNILERFSAQQFPDLHSELNLSSLELGDSALYFCASSVAEVLGIYTTAQYFGPGTRLTVT.

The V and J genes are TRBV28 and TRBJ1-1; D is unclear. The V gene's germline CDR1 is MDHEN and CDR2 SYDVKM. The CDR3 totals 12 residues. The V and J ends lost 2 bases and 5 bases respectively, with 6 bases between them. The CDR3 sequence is CASSLAWTEAFF. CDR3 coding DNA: TGTGCCAGCAGTTTAGCGTGGACTGAAGCTTTCTTT. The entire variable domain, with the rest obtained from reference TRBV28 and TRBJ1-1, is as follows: DVKVTQSSRYLVKRTGEKVFLECVQDMDHENMFWYRQDPGLGLRLIYFSYDVKMKEKGDIPEGYSVSREKKERFSLILESASTNQTSMYLCASSLAWTEAFFGQGTRLTVV.

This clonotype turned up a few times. CDR3 coding DNA: TGTGCCAGCAGCAAAGGAGGGGGGAATGGCTACACCTTC. Translated, it gives CASSKGGGNGYTF. The chain carries TRBV21-1 and TRBJ1-2; the DNA was not compared with TRBD1, the D call given in the table. TRBV21-1 is a listed pseudogene. The CDR3 runs 13 residues.

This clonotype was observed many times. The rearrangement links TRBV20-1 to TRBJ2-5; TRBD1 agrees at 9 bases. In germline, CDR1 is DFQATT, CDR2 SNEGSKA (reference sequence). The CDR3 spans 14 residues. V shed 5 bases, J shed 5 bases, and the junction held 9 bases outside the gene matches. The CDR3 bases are TGCAGTGCTGGTCGGACAGGGGTGGTGGAGACCCAGTACTTC. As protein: CSAGRTGVVETQYF.

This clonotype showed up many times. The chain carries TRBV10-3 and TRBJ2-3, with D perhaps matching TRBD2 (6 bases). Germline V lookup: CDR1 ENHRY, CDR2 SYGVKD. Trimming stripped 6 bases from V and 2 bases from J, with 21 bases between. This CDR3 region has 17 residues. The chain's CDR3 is CAISPDSRTGLTDTQYF. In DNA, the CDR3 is TGTGCCATCAGCCCCGACTCAAGGACGGGACTCACAGATACGCAGTATTTT.

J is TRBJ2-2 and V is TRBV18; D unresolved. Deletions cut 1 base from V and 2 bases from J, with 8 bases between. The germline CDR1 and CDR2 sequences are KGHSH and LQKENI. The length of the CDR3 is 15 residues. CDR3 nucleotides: TGTGCCAGCTCACCACGGGTCCCAAACACCGGGGAGCTGTTTTTT. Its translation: CASSPRVPNTGELFF.

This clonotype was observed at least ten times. CDR3: CASSNPGNLYNEQFF. The CDR3 region has the DNA TGCGCCAGCAGCAACCCGGGGAACCTTTACAATGAGCAGTTCTTC. The rearrangement joins TRBV5-1 to TRBJ2-1; weak D call: TRBD2 (5 bases). The germline V gene encodes CDR1 SGHRS and CDR2 YFSETQ. V dropped 4 bases and J dropped 4 bases, with 15 bases sitting between them. The CDR3 runs 15 residues.

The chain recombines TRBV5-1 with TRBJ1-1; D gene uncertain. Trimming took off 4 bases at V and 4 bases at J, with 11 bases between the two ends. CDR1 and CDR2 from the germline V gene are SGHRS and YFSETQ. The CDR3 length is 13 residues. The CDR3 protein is CASSPSGVTEAFF. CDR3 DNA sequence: TGCGCCAGCAGCCCATCCGGGGTCACTGAAGCTTTCTTT.